What follows are 15 T cell receptor beta chains derived from one specimen sequenced in a study of post-analysis software for immune sequencing data. General study findings and limits: TRBV5-6, TRBV5-1 and TRBV20-1 were among about 5 TRBV segments more frequent in patients than controls.

Antigens of these TCRs are unknown. Incorporated into the TCR beta cDNA libraries were unique molecular identifiers, which served to reduce PCR and sequencing biases. TCRdb passed the PCR reads through MiXCR, listing each CDR3 protein once. The table has about 800,000 distinct CDR3 sequences, 30% seen once. What was sequenced was blood. These TCRs come from a girl aged 5-17 years with multiple sclerosis.

J is TRBJ2-5 and V is TRBV20-1; tentatively, D is TRBD2 (6 bases). Deletions cut 1 base from V and 5 bases from J, with 14 bases between. This CDR3 comprises 14 residues. The germline gives CDR1 DFQATT, CDR2 SNEGSKA (reference sequence). For the CDR3, the DNA is TGCAGTGCTAGAGGGGTCGGAGGGAGCGAGACCCAGTACTTC. This translates into CSARGVGGSETQYF.

This clonotype has more than one count but fewer than ten. V gene TRBV7-2 combines with J gene TRBJ2-5, with D hard to call. CDR3 length: 14 residues. Germline values: CDR1 SGHTA, CDR2 FQGNSA. V was clipped by 6 bases and J by 4 bases, with 15 bases between them. The CDR3: CASRTSRQLETQYF. In DNA, the CDR3 is TGTGCCAGCAGGACTTCTCGGCAATTAGAGACCCAGTACTTC. Filled out from reference TRBV7-2 and TRBJ2-5, the complete variable domain reads GAGVSQSPSNKVTEKGKDVELRCDPISGHTALYWYRQSLGQGLEFLIYFQGNSAPDKSGLPSDRFSAERTGGSVSTLTIQRTQQEDSAVYLCASRTSRQLETQYFGPGTRLLVL.

This clonotype has more than one count but fewer than ten. The chain employs TRBV4-2 and TRBJ2-3; tentative D call: TRBD2 (5 bases). The CDR3 extends over 17 amino acids. Germline assignment: CDR1 LGHNA and CDR2 YNFKEQ. V was cut by 4 bases and J by 1 base, with 18 bases left in between. The CDR3 nucleotides read TGTGCCAGCAGCCTCCTCAATGCGGGCGGTCGCACAGATACGCAGTATTTT. Translating it yields CASSLLNAGGRTDTQYF.

The chain carries TRBV20-1 and TRBJ2-5; 8 bases are shared with TRBD2. V lost 6 bases, J lost 1 base, and 10 bases stayed unmatched. CDR1 is DFQATT and CDR2 is SNEGSKA in the germline V gene (reference sequence). The CDR3 runs 15 residues. The CDR3 DNA reads TGCAGTGCCCCCGAGCGGGGGCTACCCCAAGAGACCCAGTACTTC. It specifies CSAPERGLPQETQYF.

This clonotype was observed a few times. This sequence joins TRBV2 and TRBJ2-1; tentative D call: TRBD1 (6 bases). V was shortened by 3 bases and J by 2 bases, with 11 bases between the two germline ends. Looked up from germline, CDR1 is SNHLY and CDR2 is FYNNEI. The length of the CDR3 is 15 residues. The CDR3: CASSETGFTYNEQFF. The DNA for the CDR3 is TGTGCCAGCAGTGAGACAGGCTTTACCTACAATGAGCAGTTCTTC.

This clonotype showed up just a few times. The gene calls are TRBV20-1 and TRBJ1-5, with D possibly TRBD1 on 5 matching bases. The CDR3 is made up of 16 amino acids. The V gene's germline CDR1 is DFQATT and CDR2 SNEGSKA (reference sequence). V was trimmed by 0 bases and J by 0 bases, leaving 12 bases between them. The CDR3 bases are TGCAGTGCTAGAGATTCCGGCAGGGCTAGCAATCAGCCCCAGCATTTT. Residues: CSARDSGRASNQPQHF.

This clonotype has more than one count but fewer than ten. This rearrangement joins TRBV15 to TRBJ1-2; D unresolved. V lost 0 bases to trimming and J lost 8 bases, with 13 bases between them. The CDR3 totals 14 residues. Germline V gives CDR1 LNHNV, CDR2 YYDKDF (reference sequence). CDR3: CATSRDGSGRGYTF. CDR3 bases: TGTGCCACCAGCAGAGATGGGTCGGGTCGAGGCTACACCTTC.

This clonotype was counted between two and nine times. The chain links TRBV4-2 to TRBJ2-3, with 8 bases fitting TRBD1. Germline loops: CDR1 LGHNA, CDR2 YNFKEQ. V lost 1 base, J lost 4 bases, and 7 bases stayed unmatched. The CDR3 contains 16 residues. In DNA, the CDR3 is TGTGCCAGCAGCCAAGCCCTGGACAGGGTCGCAGATACGCAGTATTTT. Amino acid sequence: CASSQALDRVADTQYF.

For this clonotype: One end of the junction fails to match germline, which may point to a read error. This chain uses TRBV12-3 or TRBV12-4 with TRBJ1-4; the D gene is possibly TRBD1 (6 bases). This CDR3 has 14 residues. CDR3 DNA: TGTGCCAGCAGTTTAGGGACAGAGAATGAAAAACGGTTTTTT. Residues: CASSLGTENEKRFF.

V gene TRBV4-1 combines with J gene TRBJ2-1; TRBD2 agrees at 10 bases. V shed 3 bases, J shed 8 bases, and the junction held 7 bases outside the gene matches. The germline V gene encodes CDR1 MGHRA and CDR2 YSYEKL. This CDR3 spans 15 amino acids. DNA of the CDR3: TGCGCCAGCAGCCAGGGAGCGGGAGGGGGGTATGAGCAGTTCTTC. Translated: CASSQGAGGGYEQFF.

This rearrangement joins TRBV5-5 to TRBJ1-4; D not resolved. Germline values: CDR1 SGHKS, CDR2 YYEKEE (reference sequence). The CDR3 spans 14 residues. V gave up 4 bases and J gave up 7 bases, with 14 bases separating them. The CDR3 DNA reads as TGTGCCAGCAGCGCCCGGGGTGCGGGTGAAAAACTGTTTTTT. Protein: CASSARGAGEKLFF.

The chain couples TRBV6-6 to TRBJ2-2, with 11 bases identical to TRBD2. CDR1 and CDR2 from the germline V gene are MNHNY and SVGAGI (reference sequence). V lost 8 bases to trimming and J lost 4 bases; unmatched junction nucleotides: 6. This CDR3 comprises 15 residues. The CDR3 DNA is TGTGCCAGCCGACTAACTAGCGGGAGCACCGGGGAGCTGTTTTTT. Encoded protein: CASRLTSGSTGELFF.

This clonotype was observed a few times. V and J are TRBV24-1 and TRBJ2-3; D is unclear. Germline V gene data show CDR1 as KGHDR and CDR2 as SFDVKD. This CDR3 is built from 12 residues. V dropped 3 bases and J dropped 6 bases, with 6 bases sitting between them. CDR3 nucleotides: TGTGCCACCAGTGATCGTGTCGATACGCAGTATTTT. It codes for CATSDRVDTQYF.

In its sample, this clonotype was seen a few times. The chain links TRBV6-6 to TRBJ2-7; 11 bases agree with TRBD2. Trimming at V came to 9 bases and at J to 3 bases, leaving 10 bases not matched to a gene. CDR1 and CDR2 (germline): MNHNY, SVGAGI (reference sequence). This CDR3 is built from 15 residues. The CDR3 is CASVTGTSGGYEQYF. For the CDR3, the DNA is TGTGCCAGTGTCACAGGGACTAGCGGAGGCTACGAGCAGTACTTC.

This CDR3 reads CASSPRRGKYEQYF. Written as DNA, the CDR3 is TGTGCCAGCAGTCCGCGACGGGGTAAATACGAGCAGTACTTC. V gene TRBV3-1 combines with J gene TRBJ2-7, with D possibly TRBD2 on 5 matching bases. Germline values: CDR1 LGHDT, CDR2 YNNKEL (reference sequence). The CDR3 is 14 amino acids. Trimming took off 6 bases at V and 4 bases at J, with 16 bases between the two ends.